The 5 T cell receptor beta chains given below trace back to one sample, sequenced in a study of T cell changes during pregnancy in multiple sclerosis (dated by TCRdb to about 2019). Receptor amplification or capture employed the immunoSEQ multiplex PCR assay. TCRdb took over this immuneACCESS table, retaining in-frame rearrangements with V and J assigned. Such tables are incomplete; in checked studies, under half of the missing clones stem from an unresolved V gene, and the remainder is unexplained. A total of tens of thousands of clones appear in this sample, under 95% of them only once. Less than 0.6% of the sample rests with the top ten. Specimen: CD4+ T cells from peripheral blood mononuclear cells, collected in the second trimester of pregnancy. These receptors all come from a female donor with multiple sclerosis, enrolled in a pregnancy study.

The rearrangement links TRBV9 to TRBJ2-2, with 10 bases identical to TRBD2. Germline-derived CDR1 and CDR2 are SGDLS and YYNGEE. The CDR3 loop spans 17 amino acids. With V trimmed by 1 base and J by 4 bases, 7 bases remained unmatched. The CDR3: CASSVSSGGGGTGELFF. The CDR3 DNA reads TGTGCCAGCAGCGTATCTAGCGGGGGAGGGGGCACCGGGGAGCTGTTTTTT.

The chain is built from TRBV5-4 and TRBJ2-1, with 7 bases that match TRBD1. The junction had 12 bases not matched to a gene; V was cut back by 3 bases and J by 6 bases. The CDR3 spans 16 residues. The germline CDR1 and CDR2 sequences are SGHNT and YYREEE (reference sequence). The CDR3 spells CASSSEPGQYLNEQFF. The CDR3 DNA sequence: TGTGCCAGCAGCTCGGAACCGGGACAGTACCTCAATGAGCAGTTCTTC. The whole variable domain, remainder taken from reference TRBV5-4 and TRBJ2-1, is ETGVTQSPTHLIKTRGQQVTLRCSSQSGHNTVSWYQQALGQGPQFIFQYYREEENGRGNFPPRFSGLQFPNYSSELNVNALELDDSALYLCASSSEPGQYLNEQFFGPGTRLTVL.

This clone was seen a few times. This sequence joins TRBV6-5 and TRBJ1-6, with 8 bases that match TRBD1. Germline loops: CDR1 MNHEY, CDR2 SVGAGI. V shed 6 bases, J shed 7 bases, and the junction held 2 bases outside the gene matches. There are 13 residues in the CDR3. The CDR3 bases are TGTGCCAGCAGACGGGACAGGAATTCACCCCTCCACTTT. Amino acid sequence: CASRRDRNSPLHF.

The genes are TRBV9 and TRBJ1-2; D may be TRBD1 (5 bases). V was pared by 4 bases and J by 6 bases, with 10 bases between. CDR3 length: 12 amino acids. CDR1 and CDR2 from the germline V gene are SGDLS and YYNGEE. For the CDR3, the DNA is TGTGCCAGCAGCAGAGGCAGGGATGGCTACACCTTC. Translating it yields CASSRGRDGYTF.

The chain couples TRBV14 to TRBJ2-3; the match to TRBD2 covers 8 bases. This CDR3 spans 14 amino acids. The junction had 8 bases not matched to a gene; V was cut back by 5 bases and J by 7 bases. Germline CDR1 SGHDN, CDR2 FVKESK. CDR3 protein: CASSSGLAGYTQYF. The CDR3 DNA follows: TGTGCCAGCAGCTCAGGACTAGCAGGATATACGCAGTATTTT.